Sequencing of this T cell receptor (beta chain) was carried out in a study of CD8 T cells in Susac syndrome. This CDR3 is 15 amino acids long. Germline V CDR1 and CDR2: SGHRS, YFSETQ. Between the trimmed V and J ends, which lost 2 bases and 5 bases, there was a span of 16 bases. RNA was extracted with the RNeasy kit, and a quantity of about 0.5 to 1 ug was reverse transcribed using random hexamers. It was immunoSEQ multiplex PCR that amplified TCR beta CDR3 across 54 Vbeta and 13 Jbeta. One entry per CDR3 protein results from TCRdb running MiXCR on the immunoSEQ multiplex PCR reads. In the table there are some 190,000 distinct CDR3 sequences, roughly 95% of which are singletons. This clonotype showed up just once.

The chain carries TRBV5-1 and TRBJ2-5, with D possibly matching TRBD2 (6 bases). This sequence originates from a human donor with multiple sclerosis. The sequencing input was CD4+ T cells from PBMCs. The CDR3 protein is CASSFWSDRGETQYF. The CDR3, as DNA: TGCGCCAGCAGCTTCTGGAGCGACCGGGGGGAGACCCAGTACTTC. Combining the CDR3 with reference TRBV5-1 and TRBJ2-5 gives the whole variable domain KAGVTQTPRYLIKTRGQQVTLSCSPISGHRSVSWYQQTPGQGLQFLFEYFSETQRNKGNFPGRFSGRQFSNSRSEMNVSTLELGDSALYLCASSFWSDRGETQYFGPGTRLLVL.